This T cell receptor (beta chain) appears in the sequencing data of a study of T cell responses to AZD1222 COVID-19 vaccine (dated by TCRdb to the early 2020s). Background for the entire study: AZD1222 recipients whose second dose came at about 4 weeks and those whose second dose came at about 12 weeks were combined into one group, since spike-specific TCR depth and breadth did not differ between the two schedules. TCR sequencing was performed for some 250 trial participants, of whom about 200 were given two doses of AZD1222 and approximately 26 were given two doses of MenACWY control vaccine. Enrollment into the trials was organized by age into subgroups of 18-55, 56-69 and 70-plus years, and those subgroups contained approximately 160, 26 and 62 TCR-sequenced participants, respectively. On the study overall, not on this receptor specifically: Because no day 14 peak-response samples were available, the repertoires could be characterized only after the peak T cell response. Reportedly, almost half of the unique spike-specific TCRs recognized epitopes lying outside the regions that are mutated in the B.1.351 and B.1.1.7 variants. Most participants were white British and females outnumbered males, and the authors suggested that clonal diversity may have been underestimated. The vaccine-associated CD4 TCRs covered the entire spike protein, and the dominant responses fell in regions 160-218 and 743-854. Spike-specific TCR breadth and depth rose significantly after two AZD1222 doses compared with day 0 and with MenACWY recipients. Conclusions about previously exposed vaccinees were limited because only 6 or 7 AZD1222 recipients were SARS-CoV-2 seropositive at baseline. In the small 56-69-year group, the increase in depth fell short of significance, most likely because of low power.

What this sample's time point label stands for: baseline before first vaccination. The vaccinee samples were drawn from two UK trials, COV001 and COV002, one of which was a single-blind randomized controlled phase 2/3 trial testing AZD1222 (ChAdOx1 nCoV-19) in healthy adults. For TCRbeta chain sequencing, PBMC samples were collected from trial participants at day 0 and at day 28 after the second dose. At least ten counts were recorded for this clone. The specificity of this receptor is unknown. Per-base qualities were not stored, and no clone one base away is much larger. The CDR3, cysteine through phenylalanine, is 15 amino acids long. Only the CDR3 portion is preserved as DNA: 45 bases, with reading frame beginning at the first base. Sequences SGHVS (CDR1) and FQNEAQ (CDR2) are obtained from the germline V gene. At the junction V is shortened by 1 base and J by 0 bases, with 9 bases in between. The CDR3 regions of human TCRbeta chains were analyzed by immunosequencing. The published analysis was carried out like this. TCRs in the repertoires were matched against a reference library of SARS-CoV-2-specific TCRs that had been generated with the MIRA antigen-specificity platform. Breadth was defined as the fraction of unique TCRs that were SARS-CoV-2-associated, and depth was defined as the fraction of total T cells that were SARS-CoV-2-associated. Using the MIRA data, each spike-specific TCR was mapped to the spike region that the TCR reacts to and placed in a CD4 or CD8 class. Log10-transformed breadth and depth values were compared by one-way ANOVA with Sidak's multiple comparisons tests. This is the immuneACCESS table as TCRdb keeps it, with only in-frame sequences that have V and J called. A part of the clones is gone; compared with another copy, unresolved V genes explain less than half, and the rest is unexplained. V and J calls and clone size are given by that table; D and trimming were obtained from the DNA. The sample table records around 130,000 clones; 94% of these occur just once. Approximately 6.3% of the sample goes to the ten largest clones.

The V and J segments used are TRBV7-8 and TRBJ1-2; the D gene lacks a confident call. The specimen was peripheral blood, collected on day 0 of AZD1222 vaccination. The receptor was isolated from an adult in good health. In nucleotide form, the sequence is TGTGCCAGCAGCTTAGGGAGGCGAGCTAACTATGGCTACACCTTC. Protein translation: CASSLGRRANYGYTF.